The present T cell receptor beta chain was sequenced within a study of blood T cell repertoires in COVID-19. About the study: Samples representing acute and convalescent COVID-19 were sourced from the United States, Italy and Spain.

Measured with immunoSEQ multiplex PCR; TCRdb has only the in-frame clones, and not every one. Among under 400,000 clones, roughly 88% were seen once, and the ten largest hold 2.5% to 3%. The Seattle patients, enrolled during active infection, were followed longitudinally. This clone was observed once. Germline CDR1 is SNHLY and CDR2 is FYNNEI. The V segment lost 7 bases and the J segment 8 bases; nucleotides outside the gene matches: 11. The CDR3 covers 15 residues. The specimen sequenced was peripheral blood. V and J are TRBV2 and TRBJ1-4, with TRBD1 matching 9 bases. The clonotype comes from a woman between 25 and 40 years old with COVID-19, enrolled during active disease. The CDR3 loop reads CASTREDRGSEKLFF. CDR3 sequence (DNA): TGTGCCAGCACGAGAGAGGACAGGGGCTCGGAAAAACTGTTTTTT.